The 27 T cell receptor beta chains below were found in one sample sequenced in a study of shared T cell receptors in the human thymus. Generated by immunoSEQ multiplex PCR, the TCRdb table keeps only in-frame clones and is missing some. Of hundreds of thousands of clones listed, 80% to 90% were seen once; the top ten hold roughly 0.01%. These data were also reused for a study on human thymus T cells.

The sequenced sample was thymocytes. The origin of the receptors is a girl less than two years old with a congenital heart defect.

A few counts support this clone. The junction shows a germline mismatch at one end, possibly a read error. The rearrangement uses TRBV19 and TRBJ1-1; 10 bases fit TRBD1. This CDR3 has 20 amino acids. CDR1 is LNHDA, CDR2 SQIVND, per germline (reference sequence). The CDR3 DNA reads TGTGCCAGTAGTATACCCCGACAGGGGGCGGGTTCCCTGGGAAACATTGAAGCTTTCTTT. It codes for CASSIPRQGAGSLGNIEAFF.

The chain has TRBV19 and TRBJ2-1; D might be TRBD1 (6 bases). V was shortened by 6 bases and J by 4 bases, with 19 bases between the two germline ends. This CDR3 comprises 16 residues. CDR1 is LNHDA and CDR2 is SQIVND in the germline V gene (reference sequence). The CDR3 DNA follows: TGTGCCAGTAGCTCACAGGGTCGCGAGGGATACAATGAGCAGTTCTTC. This sequence encodes CASSSQGREGYNEQFF.

CDR3 DNA sequence: TGTGCCAGCAGACCAGGGGACCGGAACACTGAAGCTTTCTTT. It specifies CASRPGDRNTEAFF. The rearrangement uses TRBV28 and TRBJ1-1, with D maybe TRBD1 (6 bases). The germline CDR1 and CDR2 sequences are MDHEN and SYDVKM. This CDR3 has 14 residues. V was cut by 6 bases and J by 1 base, with 12 bases left in between.

This clone was found once. This chain connects TRBV14 to TRBJ1-2; 9 bases agree with TRBD1. The CDR3 spans 16 residues. CDR1 SGHDN and CDR2 FVKESK come from the germline V gene. The J segment lost 2 bases and the V segment lost 4 bases, leaving 8 bases of the junction unmatched. The CDR3 here is CASSLPGTGPNYGYTF. For the CDR3, the DNA is TGTGCCAGCAGCCTGCCCGGGACAGGGCCAAACTATGGCTACACCTTC.

V is TRBV12-5 and J is TRBJ1-2; 10 nucleotides align to TRBD1. Germline V gives CDR1 LGHNT, CDR2 FRNRAP. This CDR3 is built from 15 residues. Losses at the gene ends were 6 bases for V and 8 bases for J; bases not matched to a gene: 12. The CDR3 loop reads CASGSIPGQGRGYTF. The CDR3 DNA reads TGTGCTAGTGGCTCAATCCCGGGACAGGGGCGCGGCTACACCTTC.

This chain connects TRBV2 to TRBJ2-7; 9 bases agree with TRBD1. V lost 5 bases, J lost 5 bases, and 13 bases stayed unmatched. The germline V gene encodes CDR1 SNHLY and CDR2 FYNNEI. The CDR3 totals 16 residues. The CDR3 DNA reads TGTGCCAGCAGTCCCACCCCCCGGGACAGGGTCGACGAGCAGTACTTC. Protein: CASSPTPRDRVDEQYF.

Turning to this clone: This is likely a read error, given that the CDR3 carries no conserved phenylalanine or tryptophan at its end. Because the CDR3's place on the DNA is in doubt, the DNA is left out and the CDR3 is given as listed by TCRdb. V gene TRBV18 combines with J gene TRBJ1-2; the tabulated D call, TRBD1, remains unverified against the DNA. From its first to its last residue, the CDR3 has 15 amino acids. CDR1 is KGHSH, CDR2 LQKENI, per germline. Here the CDR3 reads CASSPGSVGQKVMAT.

This clone was seen just once. The chain links TRBV5-1 to TRBJ1-1, with 9 positions matching TRBD1. Germline CDR1 reads SGHRS; CDR2 reads YFSETQ. J gave up 10 bases and V 0 bases, and 1 base lay outside the gene matches. The CDR3 has 12 residues. This chain's CDR3 is CASSLETGGAFF. CDR3 bases: TGCGCCAGCAGCTTGGAGACAGGGGGAGCTTTCTTT.

This chain uses TRBV4-1 with TRBJ2-4; TRBD1 matches 7 bases. The germline CDR1 and CDR2 sequences are MGHRA and YSYEKL. J lost 3 bases, V lost 4 bases, and 18 bases had no gene match. There are 19 residues in the CDR3. The CDR3 protein is CASSRRQGLRDLGKNIQYF. CDR3 nucleotide sequence: TGCGCCAGCAGCCGGCGACAGGGTTTAAGGGATTTAGGCAAAAACATTCAGTACTTC.

This chain uses TRBV7-8 with TRBJ2-1, with TRBD1 matching 9 bases. The CDR3 length is 16 residues. Trimming at V came to 5 bases and at J to 7 bases, leaving 12 bases not matched to a gene. The germline CDR1 and CDR2 sequences are SGHVS and FQNEAQ. The CDR3 region is CASSPARDRAGNEQFF. In nucleotides, the CDR3 is TGTGCCAGCAGCCCAGCCAGGGACAGGGCTGGAAATGAGCAGTTCTTC.

The V call is TRBV28, the J call TRBJ1-1; D possibly corresponds to TRBD1 (5 bases). The ends were cut back, 6 bases at V and 0 bases at J, with 11 bases in the middle. The CDR3 length is 14 residues. From germline, CDR1 is MDHEN and CDR2 SYDVKM. CDR3 sequence reads: CASRPDSMNTEAFF. CDR3 nucleotides: TGTGCCAGCAGGCCCGACAGCATGAACACTGAAGCTTTCTTT.

The V gene is TRBV18, the J gene TRBJ2-5, with D possibly matching TRBD2 (6 bases). There are 15 residues in the CDR3. CDR1 and CDR2 from the germline V gene are KGHSH and LQKENI. Trimming cost V 0 bases and J 5 bases, with 13 bases left between them. This CDR3 is CASSPPRGLGETQYF. DNA for the CDR3: TGTGCCAGCTCACCACCGAGGGGACTGGGGGAGACCCAGTACTTC.

The table lists this clone with a count of one. The chain couples TRBV9 to TRBJ1-2; D unresolved. Germline V gives CDR1 SGDLS, CDR2 YYNGEE. Deletions cut 6 bases from V and 4 bases from J, with 10 bases between. The CDR3 has 12 amino acids. CDR3 sequence: CASKSQFYGYTF. CDR3 sequence (DNA): TGTGCCAGCAAGTCACAGTTCTATGGCTACACCTTC.

This rearrangement joins TRBV19 to TRBJ1-2, with 9 bases identical to TRBD1. The CDR3 contains 15 residues. J lost 6 bases, V lost 3 bases, and 8 bases had no gene match. Germline values: CDR1 LNHDA, CDR2 SQIVND (reference sequence). This CDR3 reads CASSIFYGDRDGYTF. The DNA of the CDR3 is TGTGCCAGTAGTATCTTCTACGGGGACAGGGATGGCTACACCTTC.

The chain has TRBV2 and TRBJ1-5; D not certain. The CDR3 contains 16 residues. V was trimmed by 6 bases and J by 5 bases, leaving 20 bases between them. Per the germline V gene, CDR1 is SNHLY and CDR2 is FYNNEI. The CDR3 nucleotides are TGTGCCAGCAGAAGTATTCCGGGATCGCGGGATCAGCCCCAGCATTTT. It translates to CASRSIPGSRDQPQHF.

With regard to this clone: Different DNA sequences within this sample yield the same CDR3. The genes are TRBV5-6 and TRBJ1-2, with D uncertain. Per germline, CDR1 SGHDT and CDR2 YYEEEE. The CDR3 totals 12 residues. The V gene lost 0 bases and the J gene lost 4 bases, with 4 bases spanning the gap. The CDR3 DNA sequence: TGTGCCAGCAGCTTGGCGGGCTATGGCTACACCTTC. Translation gives CASSLAGYGYTF.

The rearrangement uses TRBV2 and TRBJ1-2, with 10 bases matching TRBD1. CDR3 size: 17 residues. V shed 5 bases, J shed 3 bases, and the junction held 12 bases outside the gene matches. CDR1 and CDR2 (germline): SNHLY, FYNNEI. DNA for the CDR3: TGTGCCAGCAGTCCCGGGACAGGGGTGAATAGAGACTATGGCTACACCTTC. Amino acids: CASSPGTGVNRDYGYTF.

This chain links TRBV2 with TRBJ2-1, with 7 nucleotides matching TRBD1. With 6 bases clipped from V and 4 bases from J, the junction kept 21 bases outside the gene matches. CDR3 length equals 19 residues. Germline V gene sequence: CDR1 SNHLY, CDR2 FYNNEI. The CDR3: CASSPPGTASLTLYNEQFF. The CDR3, as DNA: TGTGCCAGCAGCCCCCCGGGGACAGCTTCCCTAACCCTTTACAATGAGCAGTTCTTC.

The V gene is TRBV7-7, the J gene TRBJ2-1; 11 bases fit TRBD2. This CDR3 contains 15 residues. Germline V gene sequence: CDR1 SSHAT, CDR2 FNYEAQ (reference sequence). The J segment lost 10 bases and the V segment lost 3 bases, leaving 8 bases of the junction unmatched. The chain's CDR3 is CASSLMLAGGWEQFF. Written as DNA, the CDR3 is TGTGCCAGCAGCTTGATGCTAGCGGGGGGTTGGGAGCAGTTCTTC.

CDR3 bases: TGTGCCAGCAGTCCCCCCTTGTCGGGGGAGAACACAGATACGCAGTATTTT. Encoded protein: CASSPPLSGENTDTQYF. This sequence joins TRBV28 and TRBJ2-3; maybe TRBD2 (6 bases). CDR3 size: 17 residues. V lost 5 bases and J 2 bases, leaving 20 bases between the germline ends. Germline V gene sequence: CDR1 MDHEN, CDR2 SYDVKM.

This chain links TRBV5-4 with TRBJ1-2; possibly TRBD1 for D (5 bases). The V gene lost 1 base and the J gene lost 7 bases, with 20 bases spanning the gap. Germline V CDR1 and CDR2: SGHNT, YYREEE (reference sequence). This CDR3 is 16 amino acids long. CDR3 loop: CASSLHRSTLECGYTF. As DNA, the CDR3 is TGTGCCAGCAGCTTGCACAGGTCCACGCTAGAGTGTGGCTACACCTTC.

This chain uses TRBV5-1 with TRBJ2-1, with TRBD2 identical over 8 bases. V dropped 3 bases and J dropped 0; count of bases not matched to a gene: 8. There are 17 residues in the CDR3. The germline V gene has CDR1 SGHRS and CDR2 YFSETQ. The CDR3 region is CASSYTSGPSSYNEQFF. CDR3 nucleotide sequence: TGCGCCAGCAGCTACACTAGCGGCCCTAGCTCCTACAATGAGCAGTTCTTC.

V gene TRBV2 combines with J gene TRBJ1-2; the match to TRBD1 covers 8 bases. Germline values: CDR1 SNHLY, CDR2 FYNNEI. With 1 base clipped from V and 4 bases from J, the junction kept 20 bases outside the gene matches. The CDR3 length is 20 residues. CDR3 in amino acids: CASSEVVRETGGRLFYGYTF. The CDR3 DNA reads TGTGCCAGCAGTGAAGTCGTACGGGAAACAGGGGGTCGTCTTTTCTATGGCTACACCTTC.

The chain recombines TRBV6-1 with TRBJ2-5; maybe TRBD2 (6 bases). The CDR3 is 13 residues long. V was pared by 9 bases and J by 1 base, with 12 bases between. Looked up from germline, CDR1 is MNHNS and CDR2 is SASEGT. The DNA of the CDR3 is TGTGCCAGTTCGCGGGGTTTCCAAGAGACCCAGTACTTC. It encodes CASSRGFQETQYF.

The V and J genes are TRBV2 and TRBJ2-7; 12 positions match TRBD2. Trimming at V came to 9 bases and at J to 5 bases, leaving 5 bases not matched to a gene. The CDR3 has 13 residues. CDR1 is SNHLY and CDR2 is FYNNEI in the germline V gene. CDR3 residues: CASLLAGGNEQYF. CDR3 nucleotides: TGTGCCAGTTTACTAGCGGGGGGCAACGAGCAGTACTTC.

The rearrangement uses TRBV7-2 and TRBJ2-7; D unresolved. V shed 2 bases and J shed 3 bases, with 8 bases lying between them. The CDR3 has 13 residues. Germline values: CDR1 SGHTA, CDR2 FQGNSA. The chain's CDR3 is CASSLRVLYEQYF. The CDR3 coding sequence is TGTGCCAGCAGCTTACGGGTACTCTACGAGCAGTACTTC.

The chain carries TRBV4-3 and TRBJ1-3; D might be TRBD1 (6 bases). This CDR3 comprises 17 residues. Germline CDR1 LGHNA, CDR2 YSLEER. Trimming pared 1 base from V and 4 bases from J, leaving 17 bases between. The CDR3 loop reads CASSQVSIGGIGNTIYF. The CDR3, as DNA: TGCGCCAGCAGCCAAGTATCTATAGGGGGAATCGGAAACACCATATATTTT.